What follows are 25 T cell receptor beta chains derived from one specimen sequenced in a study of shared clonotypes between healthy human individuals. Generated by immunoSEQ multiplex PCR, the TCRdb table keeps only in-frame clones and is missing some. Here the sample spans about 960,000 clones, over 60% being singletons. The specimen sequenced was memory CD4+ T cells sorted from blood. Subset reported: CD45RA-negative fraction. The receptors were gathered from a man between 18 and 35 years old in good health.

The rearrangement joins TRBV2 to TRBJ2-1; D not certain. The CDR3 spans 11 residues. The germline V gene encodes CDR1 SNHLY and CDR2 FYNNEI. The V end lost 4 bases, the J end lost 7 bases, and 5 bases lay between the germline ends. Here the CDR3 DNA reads TGTGCCAGCAGTGTAATGAATGAGCAGTTCTTC. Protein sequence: CASSVMNEQFF.

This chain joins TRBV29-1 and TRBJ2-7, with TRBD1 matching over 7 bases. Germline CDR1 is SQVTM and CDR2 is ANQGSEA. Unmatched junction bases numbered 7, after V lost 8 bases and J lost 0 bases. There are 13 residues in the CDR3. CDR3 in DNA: TGCAGCTACAGGGGAACTTCCTCCTACGAGCAGTACTTC. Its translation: CSYRGTSSYEQYF.

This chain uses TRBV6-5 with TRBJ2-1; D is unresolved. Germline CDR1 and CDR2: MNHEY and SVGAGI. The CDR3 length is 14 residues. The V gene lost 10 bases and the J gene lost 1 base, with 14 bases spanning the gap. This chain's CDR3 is CATQKGASYNEQFF. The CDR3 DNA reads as TGTGCCACCCAAAAGGGCGCATCCTACAATGAGCAGTTCTTC.

The CDR3 region is CASSFWTGGNEQFF. CDR3 bases: TGCGCCAGCAGCTTCTGGACAGGCGGCAATGAGCAGTTCTTC. The chain links TRBV5-1 to TRBJ2-1, with 7 bases matching TRBD1. V trimming: 2 bases; J trimming: 6 bases; junction bases outside the gene matches: 5. In germline, CDR1 is SGHRS, CDR2 YFSETQ. CDR3 size: 14 residues.

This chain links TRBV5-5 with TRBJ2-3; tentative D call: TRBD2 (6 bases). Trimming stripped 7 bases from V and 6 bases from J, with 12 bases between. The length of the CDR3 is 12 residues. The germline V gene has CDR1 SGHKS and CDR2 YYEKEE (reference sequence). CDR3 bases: TGTGCCAGCTCGCGCCTAGCGGATACGCAGTATTTT. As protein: CASSRLADTQYF.

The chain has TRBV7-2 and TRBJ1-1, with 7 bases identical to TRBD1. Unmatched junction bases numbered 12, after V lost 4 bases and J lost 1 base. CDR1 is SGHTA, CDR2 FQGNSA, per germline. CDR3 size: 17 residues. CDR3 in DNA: TGTGCCAGCAGCTCAATGGGACAGTACCTGGGGAACACTGAAGCTTTCTTT. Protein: CASSSMGQYLGNTEAFF.

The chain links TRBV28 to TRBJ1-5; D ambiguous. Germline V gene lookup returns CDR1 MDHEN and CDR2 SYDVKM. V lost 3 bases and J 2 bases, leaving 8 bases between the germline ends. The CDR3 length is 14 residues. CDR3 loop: CASSLMQGNQPQHF. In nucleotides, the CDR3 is TGTGCCAGCAGTTTGATGCAAGGCAATCAGCCCCAGCATTTT. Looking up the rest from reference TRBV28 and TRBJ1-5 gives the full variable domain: DVKVTQSSRYLVKRTGEKVFLECVQDMDHENMFWYRQDPGLGLRLIYFSYDVKMKEKGDIPEGYSVSREKKERFSLILESASTNQTSMYLCASSLMQGNQPQHFGDGTRLSIL.

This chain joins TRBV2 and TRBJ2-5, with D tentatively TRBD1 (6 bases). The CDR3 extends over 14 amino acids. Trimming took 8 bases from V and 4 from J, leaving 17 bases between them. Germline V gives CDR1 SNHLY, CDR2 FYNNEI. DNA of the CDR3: TGTGCCAGCGGGCTCCCAACAGGGACAGAGACCCAGTACTTC. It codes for CASGLPTGTETQYF.

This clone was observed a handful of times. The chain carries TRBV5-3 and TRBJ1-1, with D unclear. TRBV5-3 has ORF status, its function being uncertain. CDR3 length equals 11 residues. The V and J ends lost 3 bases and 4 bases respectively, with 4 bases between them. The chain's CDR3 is CARSSGTEAFF. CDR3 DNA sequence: TGTGCCAGAAGCTCGGGCACTGAAGCTTTCTTT.

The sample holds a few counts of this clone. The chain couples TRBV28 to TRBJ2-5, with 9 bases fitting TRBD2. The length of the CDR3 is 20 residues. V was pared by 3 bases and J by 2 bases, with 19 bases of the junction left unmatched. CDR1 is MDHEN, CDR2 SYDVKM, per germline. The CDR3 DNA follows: TGTGCCAGCAGTTTCCTTTCGCGGGGGGGCAGGCCCTTTATTCAAGAGACCCAGTACTTC. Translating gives CASSFLSRGGRPFIQETQYF.

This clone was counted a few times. The CDR3, as DNA: TGTGCCAGCAGCTTAATGTTAGAGACCCAGTACTTC. Protein product: CASSLMLETQYF. The rearrangement uses TRBV7-2 and TRBJ2-5; D gene uncertain. V lost 2 bases to trimming and J lost 4 bases, with 5 bases between them. Per germline, CDR1 SGHTA and CDR2 FQGNSA. The CDR3 sequence is 12 residues long. Using reference TRBV7-2 and TRBJ2-5 for the parts outside the CDR3, the full variable domain is GAGVSQSPSNKVTEKGKDVELRCDPISGHTALYWYRQSLGQGLEFLIYFQGNSAPDKSGLPSDRFSAERTGGSVSTLTIQRTQQEDSAVYLCASSLMLETQYFGPGTRLLVL.

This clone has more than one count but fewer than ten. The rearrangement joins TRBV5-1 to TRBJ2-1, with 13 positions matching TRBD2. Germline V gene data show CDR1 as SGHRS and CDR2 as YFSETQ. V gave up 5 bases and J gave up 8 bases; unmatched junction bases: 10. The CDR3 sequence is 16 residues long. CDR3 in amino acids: CASRIGTSGTMDEQFF. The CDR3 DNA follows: TGCGCCAGCAGGATTGGGACTAGCGGGACTATGGATGAGCAGTTCTTC.

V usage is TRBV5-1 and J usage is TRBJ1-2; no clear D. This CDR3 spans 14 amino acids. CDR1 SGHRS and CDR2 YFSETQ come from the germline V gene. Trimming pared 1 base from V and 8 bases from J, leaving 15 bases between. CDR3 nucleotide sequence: TGCGCCAGCAGCTTGTCCACAGCCCGCCTCGGCTACACCTTC. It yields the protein CASSLSTARLGYTF. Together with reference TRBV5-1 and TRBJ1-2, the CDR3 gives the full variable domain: KAGVTQTPRYLIKTRGQQVTLSCSPISGHRSVSWYQQTPGQGLQFLFEYFSETQRNKGNFPGRFSGRQFSNSRSEMNVSTLELGDSALYLCASSLSTARLGYTFGSGTRLTVV.

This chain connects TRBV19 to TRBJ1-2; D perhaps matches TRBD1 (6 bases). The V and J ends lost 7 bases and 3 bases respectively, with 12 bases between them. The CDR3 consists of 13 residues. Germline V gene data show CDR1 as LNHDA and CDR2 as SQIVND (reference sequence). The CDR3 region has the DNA TGTGCCAGTATGACACAGGGACACTATGGCTACACCTTC. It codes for CASMTQGHYGYTF. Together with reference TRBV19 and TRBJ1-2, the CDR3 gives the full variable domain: DGGITQSPKYLFRKEGQNVTLSCEQNLNHDAMYWYRQDPGQGLRLIYYSQIVNDFQKGDIAEGYSVSREKKESFPLTVTSAQKNPTAFYLCASMTQGHYGYTFGSGTRLTVV.

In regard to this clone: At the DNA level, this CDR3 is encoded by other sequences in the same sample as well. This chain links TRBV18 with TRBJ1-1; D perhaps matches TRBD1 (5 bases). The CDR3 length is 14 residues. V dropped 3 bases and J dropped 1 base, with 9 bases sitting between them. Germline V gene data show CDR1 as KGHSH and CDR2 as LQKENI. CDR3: CASSPGGGNTEAFF. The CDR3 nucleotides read TGTGCCAGCTCACCGGGCGGGGGGAACACTGAAGCTTTCTTT.

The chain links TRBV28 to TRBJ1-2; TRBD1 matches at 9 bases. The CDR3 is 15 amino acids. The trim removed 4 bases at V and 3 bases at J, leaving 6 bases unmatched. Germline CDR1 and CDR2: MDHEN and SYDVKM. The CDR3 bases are TGTGCCAGCAGTTCCCGACAGGGGGTAGACTATGGCTACACCTTC. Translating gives CASSSRQGVDYGYTF.

CDR3 sequence: CASSPTGYYSNQPQHF. The CDR3 DNA follows: TGTGCCAGCAGTCCAACAGGGTACTATAGCAATCAGCCCCAGCATTTT. The chain uses TRBV2 and TRBJ1-5, with D possibly TRBD1 on 6 matching bases. V was clipped by 5 bases and J by 0 bases, with 14 bases between them. Germline CDR1 reads SNHLY; CDR2 reads FYNNEI. This CDR3 region has 16 residues. The full variable domain, with the rest looked up from reference TRBV2 and TRBJ1-5, is EPEVTQTPSHQVTQMGQEVILRCVPISNHLYFYWYRQILGQKVEFLVSFYNNEISEKSEIFDDQFSVERPDGSNFTLKIRSTKLEDSAMYFCASSPTGYYSNQPQHFGDGTRLSIL.

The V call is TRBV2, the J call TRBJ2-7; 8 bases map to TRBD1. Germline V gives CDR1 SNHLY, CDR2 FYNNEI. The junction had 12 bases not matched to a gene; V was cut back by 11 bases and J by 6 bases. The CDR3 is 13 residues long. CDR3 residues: CAATQGVPLEQYF. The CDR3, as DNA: TGTGCCGCGACACAGGGGGTCCCCCTCGAGCAGTACTTC.

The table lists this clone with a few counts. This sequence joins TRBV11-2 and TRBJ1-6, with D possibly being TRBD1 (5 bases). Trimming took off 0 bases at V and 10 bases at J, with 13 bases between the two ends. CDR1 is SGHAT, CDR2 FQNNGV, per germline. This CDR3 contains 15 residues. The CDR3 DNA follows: TGTGCCAGCAGCTTAGAACCGCAGGGTAGATCACCCCTCCACTTT. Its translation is CASSLEPQGRSPLHF.

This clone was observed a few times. CDR3 DNA: TGCGCCAGCAGCTTCACCCTGGACAGGGGTTCTACGAACACCGGGGAGCTGTTTTTT. Residues: CASSFTLDRGSTNTGELFF. The genes are TRBV5-1 and TRBJ2-2; 9 positions agree with TRBD1. J lost 0 bases, V lost 2 bases, and 11 bases had no gene match. This CDR3 region has 19 residues. The germline gives CDR1 SGHRS, CDR2 YFSETQ.

DNA of the CDR3: TGTGCCAGCAGTGAAGGGGAGAGGGTTACAGGCTATGGCTACACCTTC. Amino acid sequence: CASSEGERVTGYGYTF. The genes are TRBV6-1 and TRBJ1-2; the D gene is possibly TRBD1 (5 bases). The CDR3 consists of 16 residues. Deletions cut 1 base from V and 4 bases from J, with 16 bases between. Germline CDR1 MNHNS, CDR2 SASEGT.

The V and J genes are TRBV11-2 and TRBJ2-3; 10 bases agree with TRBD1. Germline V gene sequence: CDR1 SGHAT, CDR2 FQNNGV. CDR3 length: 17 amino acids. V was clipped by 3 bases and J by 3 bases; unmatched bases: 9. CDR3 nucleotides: TGTGCCAGCAGCTTCACCGGGAGACAGGGGGCAACAGATACGCAGTATTTT. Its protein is CASSFTGRQGATDTQYF.

The chain's CDR3 is CASSLVDSLKGEKLFF. CDR3 DNA: TGTGCCAGCAGTTTAGTTGACAGTCTTAAGGGTGAAAAACTGTTTTTT. V gene TRBV28 combines with J gene TRBJ1-4, with D possibly being TRBD1 (5 bases). This CDR3 is built from 16 residues. Trimming left V 2 bases short and J 7 bases short, with 17 bases between. In germline, CDR1 is MDHEN, CDR2 SYDVKM. Complete variable domain (other parts from reference TRBV28 and TRBJ1-4): DVKVTQSSRYLVKRTGEKVFLECVQDMDHENMFWYRQDPGLGLRLIYFSYDVKMKEKGDIPEGYSVSREKKERFSLILESASTNQTSMYLCASSLVDSLKGEKLFFGSGTQLSVL.

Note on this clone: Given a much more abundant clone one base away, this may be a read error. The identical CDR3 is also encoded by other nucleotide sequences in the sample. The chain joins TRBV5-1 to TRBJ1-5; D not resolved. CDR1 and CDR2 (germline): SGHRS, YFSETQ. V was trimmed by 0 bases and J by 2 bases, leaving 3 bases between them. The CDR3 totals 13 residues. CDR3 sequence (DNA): TGCGCCAGCAGCTTGGATGGCAATCAGCCCCAGCATTTT. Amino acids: CASSLDGNQPQHF. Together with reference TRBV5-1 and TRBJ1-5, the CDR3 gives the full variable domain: KAGVTQTPRYLIKTRGQQVTLSCSPISGHRSVSWYQQTPGQGLQFLFEYFSETQRNKGNFPGRFSGRQFSNSRSEMNVSTLELGDSALYLCASSLDGNQPQHFGDGTRLSIL.

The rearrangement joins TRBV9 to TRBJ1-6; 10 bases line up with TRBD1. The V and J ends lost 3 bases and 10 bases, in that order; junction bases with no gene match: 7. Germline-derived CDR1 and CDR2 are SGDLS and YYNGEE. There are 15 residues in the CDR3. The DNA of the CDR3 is TGTGCCAGCAGCGCTCTGGACAGGGGGTGGTCACCCCTCCACTTT. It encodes CASSALDRGWSPLHF.